This T cell receptor (beta chain) is drawn from a study of tumor-infiltrating lymphocytes in primary liver carcinoma. Study information: The tumors ranged from roughly 4.2 to 11 cm across and fell within stage T1-T3 N0M0.

This clonotype was found a few times. Its antigen remains unidentified. Constant-region priming of approximately 500 ng total RNA yielded TCR beta cDNA. Amplification in three nested multiplex PCR rounds with slightly modified ARM-PCR gave rise to TCR beta libraries. TRBV1-TRBV30 forward and Cbeta reverse primers drove the first two roughly 10-cycle rounds. TCRdb reanalysed the multiplex PCR reads using MiXCR and keeps one entry per CDR3 protein. The data show roughly 100,000 distinct CDR3 sequences, around 80% seen once. Germline-derived CDR1 and CDR2 are SQVTM and ANQGSEA. The CDR3 covers 14 residues. V shed 5 bases, J shed 11 bases, and the junction held 14 bases outside the gene matches. General study results and limits: The study found a significantly higher top-250-clone fraction in tumors than in blood (p = 0.039).

Bulk tissue was left unsorted, and RNA and DNA were co-extracted from 20-30 mg of it. By surgical resection, the patients were treated for their primary liver carcinoma. Sequencing was carried out using liver tumor tissue from sampling region 3. Subset indicated: tumor region T3, left-lateral pole. The rearrangement uses TRBV29-1 and TRBJ2-3; 9 bases line up with TRBD1. This clonotype originated in a man aged 40-55 years with primary liver carcinoma and hepatitis B virus infection. CDR3 region: CSVSRTGASHMQYF. As DNA, the CDR3 is TGCAGCGTTTCCAGGACAGGGGCGTCACATATGCAGTATTTT.